These T cell receptor beta chains were read from a single sample in a study of early T cells in non-severe SARS-CoV-2 infection. TCRdb ran MiXCR on the 5' RACE reads and lists one entry per CDR3 protein. The data hold 90,000 to 130,000 distinct CDR3 sequences, with roughly an eighth observed a single time. The sequenced material came from whole blood. All receptors derive from an adult who was a healthcare worker with PCR-confirmed SARS-CoV-2 infection or an uninfected control (not recorded which). The CDR3 runs from the conserved cysteine through the conserved F or W. The order of the fields is V gene, J gene, D gene, clone size, CDR3 DNA, CDR3 protein. The D gene is left open where the match is weak. Some rows mark clone size as missing; the rest say once, few, many or name a class of expanded clone.

>TRBV5-1|TRBJ1-6|NA|many
TGCGCCAGCAGAGACGCAACCGGGACGCAAGATTCACCCCTCCACTTT
CASRDATGTQDSPLHF
>TRBV30|TRBJ1-1|NA|NA
TGTGCCTGGAGTGTGGGAACAGCTTACACTGAAGCTTTCTTT
CAWSVGTAYTEAFF
>TRBV30|TRBJ1-5|NA|NA
TGTGCCTGGAGTCGGGACAAATATCAGCCCCAGCATTTT
CAWSRDKYQPQHF
>TRBV25-1|TRBJ1-1|TRBD1|NA
TGTGCCAGCAGTGAACTAGGGGGCAGGACTGAAGCTTTCTTT
CASSELGGRTEAFF
>TRBV11-2|TRBJ1-6|TRBD1|many
TGTGCCAGCAGCTCCGGGACAGGCAATTCACCCCTCCACTTT
CASSSGTGNSPLHF
>TRBV6-5|TRBJ1-4|NA|NA
TGTGCCAGCAGTTACAGGGAGGATGAAAAACTGTTTTTT
CASSYREDEKLFF
>TRBV5-4|TRBJ2-6|NA|few
TGTGCCAGCAGATCGGATGGGGCCAACGTCCTGACTTTC
CASRSDGANVLTF
>TRBV9|TRBJ1-5|NA|NA
TGTGCCAGCAGCGTAGGCCCCAATCAGCCCCAGCATTTT
CASSVGPNQPQHF
>TRBV19|TRBJ2-1|TRBD2|NA
TGTGCCAGTAGTATAGTGGCTAGCGGGAGGAGGGGCAATGAGCAGTTCTTC
CASSIVASGRRGNEQFF
>TRBV10-3|TRBJ2-7|NA|few
TGTGCCATCAGGGAGGGGACGGAGAGATACGAGCAGTACTTC
CAIREGTERYEQYF
>TRBV24-1|TRBJ2-1|NA|many
TGTGCCACCAGTCCCGGGTTCCGGGCCAATGAGCAGTTCTTC
CATSPGFRANEQFF
>TRBV20-1|TRBJ2-3|TRBD2|many
TGCAGTGCTGTACTAGCGGGAGAAAATACGCAGTATTTT
CSAVLAGENTQYF
>TRBV20-1|TRBJ2-7|NA|NA
TGCAGTGCTAGAGGGGCTCCAAGTCCCTCCTACGAGCAGTACTTC
CSARGAPSPSYEQYF
>TRBV7-2|TRBJ2-2|TRBD2|few
TGTGCCAGCAGCCGTGATGGCGGGGGAAGCACCGGGGAGCTGTTTTTT
CASSRDGGGSTGELFF
>TRBV11-3|TRBJ2-1|TRBD2|few
TGTGCCAGCAGCTTAGGGGGACTAGCGGGAAGGAATGAGCAGTTCTTC
CASSLGGLAGRNEQFF
>TRBV20-1|TRBJ2-1|NA|few
TGCAGTGCTAGGGGGCCACCGGATGAGCAGTTCTTC
CSARGPPDEQFF
>TRBV20-1|TRBJ2-7|TRBD2|NA
TGCAGTGGTGCTAGCGGGGGGGCCCACCCCTACGAGCAGTACTTC
CSGASGGAHPYEQYF
>TRBV24-1|TRBJ2-1|TRBD1|many
TGTGCCACCAGTGAAGGGGCCAGGGGGCGCAGGGATGAGCAGTTCTTC
CATSEGARGRRDEQFF
>TRBV14|TRBJ1-5|NA|many
TGTGCCAGCAGCCAAGATCGGAGCAATCAGCCCCAGCATTTT
CASSQDRSNQPQHF
>TRBV29-1|TRBJ2-1|NA|NA
TGCAGCGTTGAAGATCAGGGACACAATGAGCAGTTCTTC
CSVEDQGHNEQFF
>TRBV5-6|TRBJ2-7|TRBD1|many
TGTGCCAGCAGGAGGCGGGACAGGGCCTACGAGCAGTACTTC
CASRRRDRAYEQYF
>TRBV5-4|TRBJ1-4|NA|many
TGTGCCAGCAGCTTGGCAAGTGGGAAAAAACTGTTTTTT
CASSLASGKKLFF
>TRBV6-5|TRBJ2-1|TRBD2|many
TGTGCCAGCAGTTTTCTCGGACTAGCGGATTACAATGAGCAGTTCTTC
CASSFLGLADYNEQFF
>TRBV4-2|TRBJ2-3|TRBD2|NA
TGTGCCAGCAGCCAAGGCGGACTAGCAATGCCAGATACGCAGTATTTT
CASSQGGLAMPDTQYF
>TRBV11-3|TRBJ2-3|NA|NA
TGTGCCAGCAGCTTAGGTCAGAGGGACACTTGGCAGTATTTT
CASSLGQRDTWQYF
>TRBV19|TRBJ1-2|TRBD1|NA
TGTGCCAGTAGTATGGACCCCCGGGACAGGGCCGGTGGCTACACCTTC
CASSMDPRDRAGGYTF
>TRBV28|TRBJ2-7|NA|few
TGTGCCAGTCGACCGGGACGCAGCTCCTACGAGCAGTACTTC
CASRPGRSSYEQYF